This T cell receptor (beta chain) was sequenced during a study of blood T cell repertoires in COVID-19. Profiling relied on immunoSEQ multiplex PCR, and the TCRdb table lists in-frame clones only, not all of them. Here the sample spans more than 150,000 clones, roughly 80% being singletons. Trimming removed 5 bases from V and 7 bases from J, with 18 bases in between. This CDR3 has 14 residues. CDR1 is SGHTA and CDR2 is FQGNSA in the germline V gene. This clonotype was sampled from a woman in her thirties with acute or convalescent COVID-19. The sample comprised peripheral blood. The V gene is TRBV7-2, the J gene TRBJ2-7, with D perhaps TRBD1 (5 bases). The DNA of the CDR3 is TGTGCCAGCAGCCTGACAGTCCTGAATGGGGAGCAGTACTTC. Protein: CASSLTVLNGEQYF.